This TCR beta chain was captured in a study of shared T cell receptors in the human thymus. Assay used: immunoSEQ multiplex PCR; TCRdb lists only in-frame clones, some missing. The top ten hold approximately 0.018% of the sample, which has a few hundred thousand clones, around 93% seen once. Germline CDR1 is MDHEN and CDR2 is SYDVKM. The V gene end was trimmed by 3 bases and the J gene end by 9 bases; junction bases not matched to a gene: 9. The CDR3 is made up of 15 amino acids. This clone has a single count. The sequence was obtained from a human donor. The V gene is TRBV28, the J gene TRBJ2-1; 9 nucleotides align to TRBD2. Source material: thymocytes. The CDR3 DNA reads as TGTGCCAGCAGTTTTACGCTAGCGGGATTTACTGAGCAGTTCTTC. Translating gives CASSFTLAGFTEQFF. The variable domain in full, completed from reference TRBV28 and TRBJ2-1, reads DVKVTQSSRYLVKRTGEKVFLECVQDMDHENMFWYRQDPGLGLRLIYFSYDVKMKEKGDIPEGYSVSREKKERFSLILESASTNQTSMYLCASSFTLAGFTEQFFGPGTRLTVL.